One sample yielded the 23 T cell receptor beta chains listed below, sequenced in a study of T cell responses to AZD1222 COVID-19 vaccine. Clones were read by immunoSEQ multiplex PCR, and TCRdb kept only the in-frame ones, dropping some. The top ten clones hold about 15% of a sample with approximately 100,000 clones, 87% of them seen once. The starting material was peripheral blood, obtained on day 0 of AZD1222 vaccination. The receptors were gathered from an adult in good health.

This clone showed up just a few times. The CDR3 DNA is TGTGCCAGCAGCTTAGACGGAGGCACAGATACGCAGTATTTT. Protein sequence: CASSLDGGTDTQYF. The V call is TRBV7-3, the J call TRBJ2-3; D uncertain. CDR1 and CDR2 from the germline V gene are SGHTA and FQGTGA. V was trimmed by 2 bases and J by 1 base, leaving 7 bases between them. The CDR3 has 14 amino acids.

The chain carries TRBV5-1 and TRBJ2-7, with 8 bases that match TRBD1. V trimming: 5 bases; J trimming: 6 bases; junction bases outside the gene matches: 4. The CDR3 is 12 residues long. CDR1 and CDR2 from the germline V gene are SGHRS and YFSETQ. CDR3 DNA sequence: TGCGCCAGCAGGGACAGGGAGGTCGAGCAGTACTTC. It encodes CASRDREVEQYF.

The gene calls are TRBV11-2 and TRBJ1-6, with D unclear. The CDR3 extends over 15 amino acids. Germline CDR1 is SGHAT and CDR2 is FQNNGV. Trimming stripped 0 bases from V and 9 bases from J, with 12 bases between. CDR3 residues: CASSLDPSSGSPLHF. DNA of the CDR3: TGTGCCAGCAGCTTAGATCCAAGTTCGGGTTCACCCCTCCACTTT.

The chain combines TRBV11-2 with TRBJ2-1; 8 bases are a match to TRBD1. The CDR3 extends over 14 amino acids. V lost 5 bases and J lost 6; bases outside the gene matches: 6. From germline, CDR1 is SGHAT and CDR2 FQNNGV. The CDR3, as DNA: TGTGCCAGCAGCCGGGACAGGTCATCCAATGAGCAGTTCTTC. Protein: CASSRDRSSNEQFF.

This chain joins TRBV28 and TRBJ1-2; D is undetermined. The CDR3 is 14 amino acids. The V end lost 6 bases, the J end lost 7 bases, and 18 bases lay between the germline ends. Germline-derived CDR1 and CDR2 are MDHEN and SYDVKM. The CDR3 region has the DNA TGTGCCAGCAGCTTTACGAGGGATTTTGGTGGCTACACCTTC. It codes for CASSFTRDFGGYTF.

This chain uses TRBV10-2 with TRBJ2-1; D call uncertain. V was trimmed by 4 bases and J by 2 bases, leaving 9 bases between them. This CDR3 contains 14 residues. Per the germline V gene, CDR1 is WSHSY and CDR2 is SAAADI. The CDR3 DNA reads TGCGCCAGCAGTGCCAGCGCCGCCTACAATGAGCAGTTCTTC. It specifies CASSASAAYNEQFF.

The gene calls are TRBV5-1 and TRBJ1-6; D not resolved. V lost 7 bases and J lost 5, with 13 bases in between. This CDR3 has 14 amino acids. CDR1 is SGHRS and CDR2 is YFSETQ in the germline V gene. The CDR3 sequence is CASSPRMDNSPLHF. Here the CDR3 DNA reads TGCGCCAGCTCCCCCCGGATGGATAATTCACCCCTCCACTTT. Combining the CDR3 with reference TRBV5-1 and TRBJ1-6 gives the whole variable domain KAGVTQTPRYLIKTRGQQVTLSCSPISGHRSVSWYQQTPGQGLQFLFEYFSETQRNKGNFPGRFSGRQFSNSRSEMNVSTLELGDSALYLCASSPRMDNSPLHFGNGTRLTVT.

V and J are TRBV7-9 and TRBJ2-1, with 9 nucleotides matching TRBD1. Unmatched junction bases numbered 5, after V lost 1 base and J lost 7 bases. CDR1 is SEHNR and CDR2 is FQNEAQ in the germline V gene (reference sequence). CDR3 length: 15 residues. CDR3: CASSLGTGGMNEQFF. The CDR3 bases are TGTGCCAGCAGCTTAGGAACAGGGGGCATGAATGAGCAGTTCTTC.

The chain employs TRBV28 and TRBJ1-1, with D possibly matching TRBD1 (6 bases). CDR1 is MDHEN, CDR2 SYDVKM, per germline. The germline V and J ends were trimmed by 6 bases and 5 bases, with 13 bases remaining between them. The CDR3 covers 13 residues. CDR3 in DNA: TGTGCCAGCAGCCGAGACAGGTGGACTGAAGCTTTCTTT. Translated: CASSRDRWTEAFF.

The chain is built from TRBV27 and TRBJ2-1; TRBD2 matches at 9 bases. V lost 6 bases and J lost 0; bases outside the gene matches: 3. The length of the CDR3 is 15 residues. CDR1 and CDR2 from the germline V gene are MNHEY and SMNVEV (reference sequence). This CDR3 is CASRRLAVSYNEQFF. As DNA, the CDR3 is TGTGCCAGCAGAAGACTAGCGGTCTCCTACAATGAGCAGTTCTTC.

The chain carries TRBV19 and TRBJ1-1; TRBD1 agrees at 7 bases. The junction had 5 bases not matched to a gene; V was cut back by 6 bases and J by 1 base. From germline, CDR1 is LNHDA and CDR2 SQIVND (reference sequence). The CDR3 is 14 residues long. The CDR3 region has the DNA TGTGCCAGTAGGCTACAGGGGCGGAACACTGAAGCTTTCTTT. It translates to CASRLQGRNTEAFF.

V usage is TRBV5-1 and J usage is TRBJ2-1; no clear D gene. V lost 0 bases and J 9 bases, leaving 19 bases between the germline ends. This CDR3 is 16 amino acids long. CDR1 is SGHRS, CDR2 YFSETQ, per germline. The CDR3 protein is CASSLVGLADFGEQFF. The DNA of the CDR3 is TGCGCCAGCAGCTTGGTTGGTCTGGCGGATTTCGGTGAGCAGTTCTTC. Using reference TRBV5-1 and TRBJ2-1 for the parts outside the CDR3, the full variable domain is KAGVTQTPRYLIKTRGQQVTLSCSPISGHRSVSWYQQTPGQGLQFLFEYFSETQRNKGNFPGRFSGRQFSNSRSEMNVSTLELGDSALYLCASSLVGLADFGEQFFGPGTRLTVL.

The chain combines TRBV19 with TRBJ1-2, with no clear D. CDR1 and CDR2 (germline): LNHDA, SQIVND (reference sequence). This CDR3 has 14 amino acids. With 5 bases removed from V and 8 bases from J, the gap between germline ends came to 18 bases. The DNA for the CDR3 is TGTGCCAGTAGTCAAGATACGGTATCAAGAGGCTACACCTTC. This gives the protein CASSQDTVSRGYTF.

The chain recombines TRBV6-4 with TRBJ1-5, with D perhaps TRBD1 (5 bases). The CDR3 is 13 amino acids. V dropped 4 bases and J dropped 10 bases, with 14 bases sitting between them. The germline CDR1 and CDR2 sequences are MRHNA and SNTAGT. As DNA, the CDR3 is TGTGCCAGCAGTGTACAGGCGATGGGCCCCCAGCATTTT. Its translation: CASSVQAMGPQHF.

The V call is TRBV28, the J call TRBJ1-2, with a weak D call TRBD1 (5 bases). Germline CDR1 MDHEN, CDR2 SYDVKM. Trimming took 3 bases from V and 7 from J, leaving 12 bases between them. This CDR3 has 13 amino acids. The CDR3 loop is CASSLLGVGGYTF. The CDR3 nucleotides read TGTGCCAGCAGTTTGTTAGGGGTTGGTGGCTACACCTTC.

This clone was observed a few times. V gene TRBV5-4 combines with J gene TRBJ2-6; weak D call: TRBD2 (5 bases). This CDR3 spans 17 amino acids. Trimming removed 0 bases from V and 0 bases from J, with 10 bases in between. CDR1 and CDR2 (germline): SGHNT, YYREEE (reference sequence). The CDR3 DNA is TGTGCCAGCAGCTTGGCCGGACTTCTCTCTGGGGCCAACGTCCTGACTTTC. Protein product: CASSLAGLLSGANVLTF. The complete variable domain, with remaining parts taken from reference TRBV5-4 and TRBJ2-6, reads ETGVTQSPTHLIKTRGQQVTLRCSSQSGHNTVSWYQQALGQGPQFIFQYYREEENGRGNFPPRFSGLQFPNYSSELNVNALELDDSALYLCASSLAGLLSGANVLTFGAGSRLTVL.

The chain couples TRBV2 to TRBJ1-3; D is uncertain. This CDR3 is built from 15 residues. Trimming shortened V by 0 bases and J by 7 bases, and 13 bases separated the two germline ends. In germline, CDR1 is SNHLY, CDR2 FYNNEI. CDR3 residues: CASSEASGDANTIYF. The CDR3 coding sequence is TGTGCCAGCAGTGAAGCTAGCGGGGATGCGAACACCATATATTTT. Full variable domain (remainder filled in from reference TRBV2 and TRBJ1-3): EPEVTQTPSHQVTQMGQEVILRCVPISNHLYFYWYRQILGQKVEFLVSFYNNEISEKSEIFDDQFSVERPDGSNFTLKIRSTKLEDSAMYFCASSEASGDANTIYFGEGSWLTVV.

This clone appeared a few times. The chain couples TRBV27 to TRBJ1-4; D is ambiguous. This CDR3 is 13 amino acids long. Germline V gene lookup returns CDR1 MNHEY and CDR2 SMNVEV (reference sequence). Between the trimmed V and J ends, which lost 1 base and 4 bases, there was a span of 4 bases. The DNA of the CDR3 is TGTGCCAGCAGTTTATGGGGTAATGAAAAACTGTTTTTT. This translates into CASSLWGNEKLFF.

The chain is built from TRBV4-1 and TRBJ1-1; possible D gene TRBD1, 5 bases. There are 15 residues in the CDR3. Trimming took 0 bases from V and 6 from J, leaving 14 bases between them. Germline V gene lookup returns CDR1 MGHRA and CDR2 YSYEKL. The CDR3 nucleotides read TGCGCCAGCAGCCAAGACAGGGTTGTCGTCGCTGAAGCTTTCTTT. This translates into CASSQDRVVVAEAFF.

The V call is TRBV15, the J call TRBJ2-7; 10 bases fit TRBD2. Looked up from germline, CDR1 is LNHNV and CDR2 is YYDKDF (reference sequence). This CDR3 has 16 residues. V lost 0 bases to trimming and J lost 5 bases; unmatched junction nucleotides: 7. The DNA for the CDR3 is TGTGCCACCAGCAGAGATCGGGGAGCGGGAGGGGACGAGCAGTACTTC. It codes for CATSRDRGAGGDEQYF.

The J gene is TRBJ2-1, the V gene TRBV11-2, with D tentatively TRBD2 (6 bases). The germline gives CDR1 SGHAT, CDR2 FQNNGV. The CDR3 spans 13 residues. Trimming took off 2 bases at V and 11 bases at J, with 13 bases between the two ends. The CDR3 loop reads CASSLSGGEKQFF. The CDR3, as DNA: TGTGCCAGCAGCTTAAGCGGAGGGGAAAAGCAGTTCTTC.

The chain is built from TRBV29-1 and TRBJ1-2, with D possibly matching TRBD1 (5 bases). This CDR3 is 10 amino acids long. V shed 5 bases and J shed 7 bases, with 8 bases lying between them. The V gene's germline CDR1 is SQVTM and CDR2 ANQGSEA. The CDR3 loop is CSVYGGGYTF. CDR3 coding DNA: TGCAGCGTTTACGGGGGTGGCTACACCTTC.

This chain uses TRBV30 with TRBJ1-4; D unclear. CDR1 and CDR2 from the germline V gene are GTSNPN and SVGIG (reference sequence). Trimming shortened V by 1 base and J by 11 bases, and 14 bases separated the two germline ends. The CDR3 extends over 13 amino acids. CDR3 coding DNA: TGTGCCTGGAGTGAGTCGGTAATGAATAAACTGTTTTTT. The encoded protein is CAWSESVMNKLFF.